The source of this TCR beta chain is a study of cytomegalovirus exposure and HLA in healthy donors. Donors had nominal health at sampling but likely had unrecorded immune exposures. With 2 bases clipped from V and 2 bases from J, the junction kept 12 bases outside the gene matches. Germline V gene data show CDR1 as GTSNPN and CDR2 as SVGIG (reference sequence). The CDR3 runs 17 residues. Points from the study as a whole: Later analysis showed TCR association rates varying by HLA locus, highest for DRB1 and lowest for HLA-C. Across all donors, roughly uniform sequencing depth was an assumption of the presence/absence analyses.

Of note for this clone: As yet, its antigen is unknown.

A multiplex PCR was run with 60 Vbeta primers and 13 Jbeta primers. Profiling relied on immunoSEQ multiplex PCR, and the TCRdb table lists in-frame clones only, not all of them. The top ten hold around 4.9% of the sample, which has over 150,000 clones, 60% to 80% seen once. This receptor was taken from a male donor in good health and CMV-seronegative. Sequencing was performed on PBMCs. The chain is built from TRBV30 and TRBJ1-5; 7 nucleotides align to TRBD1. Here the CDR3 DNA reads TGTGCCTGGAGTTTTACAGGGGCCCCCTTTGGCAATCAGCCCCAGCATTTT. Amino acid sequence: CAWSFTGAPFGNQPQHF.